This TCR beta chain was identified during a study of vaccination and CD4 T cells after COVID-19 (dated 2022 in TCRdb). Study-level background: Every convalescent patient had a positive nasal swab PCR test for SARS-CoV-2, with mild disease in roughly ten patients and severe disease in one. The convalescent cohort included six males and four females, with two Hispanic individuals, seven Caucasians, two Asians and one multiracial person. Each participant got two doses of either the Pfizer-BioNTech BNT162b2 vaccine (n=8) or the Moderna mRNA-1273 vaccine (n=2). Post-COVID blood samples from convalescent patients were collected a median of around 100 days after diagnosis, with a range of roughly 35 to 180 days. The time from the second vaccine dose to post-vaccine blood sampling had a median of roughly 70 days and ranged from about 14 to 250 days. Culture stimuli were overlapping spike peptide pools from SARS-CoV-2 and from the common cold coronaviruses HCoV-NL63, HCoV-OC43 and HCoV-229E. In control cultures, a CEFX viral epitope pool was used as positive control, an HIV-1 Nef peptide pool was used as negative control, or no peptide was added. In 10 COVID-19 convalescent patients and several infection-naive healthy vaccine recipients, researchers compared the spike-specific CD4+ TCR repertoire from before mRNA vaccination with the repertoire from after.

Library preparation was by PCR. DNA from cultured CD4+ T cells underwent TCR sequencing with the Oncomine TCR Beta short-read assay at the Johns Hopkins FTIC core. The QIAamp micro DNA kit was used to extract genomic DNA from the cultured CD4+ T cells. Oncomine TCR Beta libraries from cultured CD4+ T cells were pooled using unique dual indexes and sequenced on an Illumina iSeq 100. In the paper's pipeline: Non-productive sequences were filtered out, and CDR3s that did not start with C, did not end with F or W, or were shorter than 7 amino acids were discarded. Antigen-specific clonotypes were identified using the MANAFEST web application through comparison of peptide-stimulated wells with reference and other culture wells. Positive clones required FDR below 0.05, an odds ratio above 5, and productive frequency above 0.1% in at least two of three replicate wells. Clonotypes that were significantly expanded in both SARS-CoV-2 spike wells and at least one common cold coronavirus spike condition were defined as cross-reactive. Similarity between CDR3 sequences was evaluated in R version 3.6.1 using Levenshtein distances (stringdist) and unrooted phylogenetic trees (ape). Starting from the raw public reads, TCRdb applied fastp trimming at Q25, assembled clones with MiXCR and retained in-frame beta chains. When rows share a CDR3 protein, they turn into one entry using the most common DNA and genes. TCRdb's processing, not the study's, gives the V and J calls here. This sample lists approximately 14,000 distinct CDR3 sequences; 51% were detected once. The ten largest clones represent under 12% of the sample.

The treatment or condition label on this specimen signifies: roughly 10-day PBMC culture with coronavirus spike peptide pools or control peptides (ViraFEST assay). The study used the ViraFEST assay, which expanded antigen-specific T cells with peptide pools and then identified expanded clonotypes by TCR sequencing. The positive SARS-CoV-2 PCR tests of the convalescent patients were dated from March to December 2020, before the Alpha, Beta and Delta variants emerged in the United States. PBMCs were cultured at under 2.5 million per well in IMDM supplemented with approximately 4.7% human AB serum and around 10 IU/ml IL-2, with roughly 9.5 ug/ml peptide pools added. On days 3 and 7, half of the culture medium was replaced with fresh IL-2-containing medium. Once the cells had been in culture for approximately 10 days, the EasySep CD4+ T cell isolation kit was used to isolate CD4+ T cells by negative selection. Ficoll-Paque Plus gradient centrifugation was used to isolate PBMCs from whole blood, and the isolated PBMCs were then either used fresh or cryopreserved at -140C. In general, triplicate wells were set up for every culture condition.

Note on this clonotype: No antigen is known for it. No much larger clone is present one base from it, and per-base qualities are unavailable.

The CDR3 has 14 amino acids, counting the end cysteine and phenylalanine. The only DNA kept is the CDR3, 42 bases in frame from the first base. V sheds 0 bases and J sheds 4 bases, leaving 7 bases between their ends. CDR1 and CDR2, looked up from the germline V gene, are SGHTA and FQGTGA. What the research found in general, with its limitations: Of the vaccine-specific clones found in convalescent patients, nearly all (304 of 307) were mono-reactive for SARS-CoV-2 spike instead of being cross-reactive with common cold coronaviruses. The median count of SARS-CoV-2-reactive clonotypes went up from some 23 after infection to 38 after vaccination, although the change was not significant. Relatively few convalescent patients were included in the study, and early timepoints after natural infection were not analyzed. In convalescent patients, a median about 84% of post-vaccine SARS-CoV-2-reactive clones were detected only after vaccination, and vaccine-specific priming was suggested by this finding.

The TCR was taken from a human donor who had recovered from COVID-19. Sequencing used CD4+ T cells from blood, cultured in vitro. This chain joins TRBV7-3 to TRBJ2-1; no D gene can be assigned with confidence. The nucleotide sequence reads TGTGCCAGCAGCTTAACGTCCACATACAATGAGCAGTTCTTC. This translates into CASSLTSTYNEQFF.